The rows below give T cell receptor beta chains drawn from one sample of a study of regulatory T cells in long-lasting Graves disease. TCRdb fed the multiplex PCR reads into MiXCR, producing one record per CDR3 protein. Of about 560,000 distinct CDR3 sequences detected, about 16% appear once; the ten largest clones hold about 12%. This sample was shared with a second study, whose subject was T cells in Graves' hyperthyroidism and ophthalmopathy.

This material consisted of peripheral blood mononuclear cells (PBMCs), taken at new diagnosis, from a patient treated with antithyroid drugs. Source of these receptors: a man between 18 and 29 years old with Graves disease. Each CDR3 is given with its conserved first and last residue. The D gene is left open where the match is weak. Clone size is shown for a subset of rows, as once, few, many or a class of expanded clone.

v_gene	j_gene	abundance	d_gene	CDR3nt	CDR3aa
TRBV27	TRBJ2-2	many	-	TGTGCCAGCAGTCCCCAGAGCGGGTCGAACACCGGGGAGCTGTTTTTT	CASSPQSGSNTGELFF
TRBV28	TRBJ2-7	many	TRBD1	TGTGCCAGCAGTCATCTTACCGGAAGGGGGACAGCGGACTACGAGCAGTACTTC	CASSHLTGRGTADYEQYF
TRBV7-6	TRBJ1-1	many	-	TGTGCCAGCAGCCCACTCCCGGACGGGAACGCTGAAGCTTTCTTT	CASSPLPDGNAEAFF
TRBV3-1	TRBJ2-5	few	-	TGTGCCAGCAGCCAAGATTCGGTTGGGCAGACCAAAGAGACCCAGTACTTC	CASSQDSVGQTKETQYF
TRBV28	TRBJ1-6	many	-	TGTGCCAGCAGTTCCGGCGGGGTGGATAATTCACCCCTCCACTTT	CASSSGGVDNSPLHF
TRBV4-1	TRBJ1-2	few	-	TGCGCCAGCAGCCAAGATCAGGGAGGTTATGGCTACACCTTC	CASSQDQGGYGYTF
TRBV28	TRBJ2-1	-	TRBD1	TGTGCCAGCAGTGGACAGGGGACAGGTGAGCAGTTCTTC	CASSGQGTGEQFF
TRBV7-9	TRBJ1-4	few	-	TGTGCCAGCAGCCAACTGGGGGCAGAGTGGGAGGAAAAACTGTTTTTT	CASSQLGAEWEEKLFF
TRBV2	TRBJ1-6	many	-	TGTGCCAGCACGCCTCGCGGGTGGACGCCCCTCCACTTT	CASTPRGWTPLHF
TRBV10-3	TRBJ2-7	many	-	TGTGCCTTTGGGGGGGCGGGCGAGCAGTACTTC	CAFGGAGEQYF
TRBV7-9	TRBJ2-1	many	-	TGTGCCAGCAGCTTAGGATGCCGGGAGAGTGACCTGTTCTTC	CASSLGCRESDLFF
TRBV5-1	TRBJ2-7	many	-	TGCGCCAGCAGCTTGACACTTAGCTCCTACGAGCAGTACTTC	CASSLTLSSYEQYF
TRBV19	TRBJ2-5	few	-	TGTGCCAGTAGTATCGCTAACGGGATGGAGACCCAGTACTTC	CASSIANGMETQYF
TRBV30	TRBJ2-7	-	-	TGTGCCTGGAGTCCCGGGGGATACGGGCAGTACTTC	CAWSPGGYGQYF
TRBV28	TRBJ1-2	few	-	TGTGCCAGCAGTTCTGAACAGGGTGGTGGCTACACCTTC	CASSSEQGGGYTF
TRBV20-1	TRBJ2-7	few	-	TGCAGTGCTAGAGATATAGGGTTAACCTACGAGCAGTACTTC	CSARDIGLTYEQYF
TRBV30	TRBJ1-5	few	-	TGTGCCTGGAGTGTCTCTTCCGGGGGCAATCAGCCCCAGCATTTT	CAWSVSSGGNQPQHF
TRBV29-1	TRBJ1-5	-	-	TGCAGCGTTGTAGGCAGCAAAAAAAATCAGCCCCAGCATTTT	CSVVGSKKNQPQHF
TRBV30	TRBJ1-5	few	TRBD1	TGTGCCTGGAGCGACAGGGGAAATCAGCCCCAGCATTTT	CAWSDRGNQPQHF
TRBV14	TRBJ1-1	-	-	TGTGCCAGCAGCGACGGGTTCAGGCCGATCGAAGCTTTCTTT	CASSDGFRPIEAFF
TRBV20-1	TRBJ2-5	many	TRBD1	TGCAGTGCCCCCTATGGGGGCCCTGACAGGGTCCAAGAGACCCAGTACTTC	CSAPYGGPDRVQETQYF
TRBV20-1	TRBJ1-1	many	-	TGCAGTGCGGCCCCCGACTTTGGGGCTGAAGCTTTCTTT	CSAAPDFGAEAFF
TRBV6-2/TRBV6-3	TRBJ1-1	few	-	TGTGCCAGCAGCGCGAGGCGGGGCTGGGACACTGAAGCTTTCTTT	CASSARRGWDTEAFF
TRBV6-1	TRBJ1-1	many	-	TGTGCCAGCAGTGAAGCGCTTCTAGTAGCTTTCTTT	CASSEALLVAFF
TRBV7-3	TRBJ2-1	many	TRBD2	TGTGCCAGCAGCTTAACGGTCGCTAGCGGGAGTAACAATGAGCAGTTCTTC	CASSLTVASGSNNEQFF
TRBV30	TRBJ1-2	-	-	TGTGCCTGGGAGGACAGCTTCTATGGCTACACCTTC	CAWEDSFYGYTF
TRBV6-2/TRBV6-3	TRBJ2-1	few	-	TGTGCCAGCAGTTTTGGGACGGACTATTACAATGAGCAGTTCTTC	CASSFGTDYYNEQFF
TRBV11-2	TRBJ1-1	many	-	TGTGCCAGCAGCTTAGATCGGAGTCGGGCCGGGACTGAAGCTTTCTTT	CASSLDRSRAGTEAFF
TRBV13	TRBJ1-6	-	TRBD1	TGTGCCAGCAATACTAGGGGACAGACTAATTCACCCCTCCACTTT	CASNTRGQTNSPLHF
TRBV7-9	TRBJ2-3	many	-	TGTGCCAGCAGCTCGACCGGGACCGCGCGGGATACGCAGTATTTT	CASSSTGTARDTQYF
TRBV7-8	TRBJ2-5	few	TRBD1	TGTGCCAGCAGCTTAGCGTTGAGACAGGGGGTTAGGGAGACCCAGTACTTC	CASSLALRQGVRETQYF
TRBV28	TRBJ2-7	-	-	TGTGCCAGCAGTGTGGCGTTTAGCTCCTACGAGCAGTACTTC	CASSVAFSSYEQYF
TRBV6-1	TRBJ2-7	many	TRBD2	TGTGCCAGTACTCCTGGGACTAGCGGGTTCTCCTACGAGCAGTACTTC	CASTPGTSGFSYEQYF
TRBV20-1	TRBJ1-3	-	-	TGCAGTGCTTTACAGGGAATTAGTAGAAACACCATATATTTT	CSALQGISRNTIYF
TRBV19	TRBJ2-3	-	TRBD2	TGTGCCAGTAGTGTCCGACTAGCGCGGACAGATACGCAGTATTTT	CASSVRLARTDTQYF
TRBV4-2	TRBJ2-3	-	TRBD1	TGTGCCAGCAGCCAAGTGGCGCCCTCGGGACAGCGCACAGATACGCAGTATTTT	CASSQVAPSGQRTDTQYF
TRBV6-5	TRBJ1-5	-	-	TGTGCCAGCAGATCCTCGGGGCTTAACAATCAGCCCCAGCATTTT	CASRSSGLNNQPQHF
TRBV6-2/TRBV6-3	TRBJ2-1	-	-	TGTGCCAGCAGTGAACTAGGGCAGGGCAACAATGAGCAGTTCTTC	CASSELGQGNNEQFF
TRBV27	TRBJ2-7	-	TRBD2	TGTGCCAGCAGTTTTACGGGACTAGCGGGAGGTGGCGAGCAGTACTTC	CASSFTGLAGGGEQYF
TRBV5-5	TRBJ2-7	-	TRBD1	TGTGCCAGCAGCTTGTACCGTCAGGGGGCACCATCCCAGTACTTC	CASSLYRQGAPSQYF
TRBV28	TRBJ2-1	many	TRBD2	TGTGCCAGCAGTTCAGGTGGGCTAGCGGGAAACAATGAGCAGTTCTTC	CASSSGGLAGNNEQFF
TRBV20-1	TRBJ2-2	-	TRBD2	TGCAGTGCTAGAACTAGCGGGAGTACCGGGGAGCTGTTTTTT	CSARTSGSTGELFF
TRBV4-1	TRBJ1-1	few	-	TGCGCCAGCACGCCTGGGGGGGACACTGAAGCTTTCTTT	CASTPGGDTEAFF
TRBV12-3/TRBV12-4	TRBJ2-5	many	TRBD2	TGTGCCAGCAGGACTAGCGGAACCCGGGAGACCCAGTACTTC	CASRTSGTRETQYF
TRBV5-8	TRBJ1-5	-	TRBD1	TGTGCCAGCAGCCGACAGGGCCTTAGTCAGCCCCAGCATTTT	CASSRQGLSQPQHF
TRBV6-1	TRBJ2-7	many	-	TGTGCCAGCATTGCGACGAGGGCTAACTACGAGCAGTACTTC	CASIATRANYEQYF
TRBV11-1	TRBJ2-2	many	-	TGTGCCAGCAGCTTCCCCTGGCGGCAGCTGAACACCGGGGAGCTGTTTTTT	CASSFPWRQLNTGELFF
TRBV10-2	TRBJ2-7	few	TRBD2	TGCGCCAGCGGACTAGCGGACCCTTCGGCTTCCTACGAGCAGTACTTC	CASGLADPSASYEQYF
TRBV7-9	TRBJ2-7	many	-	TGTGCCAGCAGCGCCTTCACAGGGACCTACGAGCAGTACTTC	CASSAFTGTYEQYF
TRBV30	TRBJ1-1	many	-	TGTGCCTGGATGGCAGGGACGGGGAACACTGAAGCTTTCTTT	CAWMAGTGNTEAFF
TRBV6-2/TRBV6-3	TRBJ1-2	few	TRBD1	TGTGCCGGCAGTGAGGGGACAGGGGGTTACTATGGCTACACCTTC	CAGSEGTGGYYGYTF
TRBV12-3/TRBV12-4	TRBJ1-5	-	TRBD1	TGTGCCAGTTCAGGGGGAAGGTCGGGTCAGCCCCAGCATTTT	CASSGGRSGQPQHF
TRBV20-1	TRBJ2-6	few	TRBD2	TGCAGTGCCTTACTAGCGCTCTCTGGGGCCAACGTCCTGACTTTC	CSALLALSGANVLTF
TRBV20-1	TRBJ2-7	many	TRBD1	TGCAGTGCCGGACAGGGAGCCGAGCAGTACTTC	CSAGQGAEQYF
TRBV28	TRBJ2-7	many	TRBD1	TGTGCCAGCAGTCCGCCCGGGACAGGGACCTACGAGCAGTACTTC	CASSPPGTGTYEQYF
TRBV5-1	TRBJ1-1	many	-	TGCGCCAGCAGCCTCTTAGACACTGAAGCTTTCTTT	CASSLLDTEAFF
TRBV29-1	TRBJ2-6	many	TRBD1	TGCAGCGTTGTGCAGCAGGGGGCTGGGGCCAACGTCCTGACTTTC	CSVVQQGAGANVLTF
TRBV10-2	TRBJ2-1	-	TRBD2	TGCGCCAGCAGCCTAGGACTAGCACGCCCCTACAATGAGCAGTTCTTC	CASSLGLARPYNEQFF
TRBV14	TRBJ2-7	many	-	TGTGCCAGCAGCCAGTACAGGGGAGGGCCCTCCTACGAGCAGTACTTC	CASSQYRGGPSYEQYF
TRBV6-1	TRBJ2-7	few	TRBD2	TGTGCCAGTGCCCGGCCGGGACTATCGACCTACGAGCAGTACTTC	CASARPGLSTYEQYF